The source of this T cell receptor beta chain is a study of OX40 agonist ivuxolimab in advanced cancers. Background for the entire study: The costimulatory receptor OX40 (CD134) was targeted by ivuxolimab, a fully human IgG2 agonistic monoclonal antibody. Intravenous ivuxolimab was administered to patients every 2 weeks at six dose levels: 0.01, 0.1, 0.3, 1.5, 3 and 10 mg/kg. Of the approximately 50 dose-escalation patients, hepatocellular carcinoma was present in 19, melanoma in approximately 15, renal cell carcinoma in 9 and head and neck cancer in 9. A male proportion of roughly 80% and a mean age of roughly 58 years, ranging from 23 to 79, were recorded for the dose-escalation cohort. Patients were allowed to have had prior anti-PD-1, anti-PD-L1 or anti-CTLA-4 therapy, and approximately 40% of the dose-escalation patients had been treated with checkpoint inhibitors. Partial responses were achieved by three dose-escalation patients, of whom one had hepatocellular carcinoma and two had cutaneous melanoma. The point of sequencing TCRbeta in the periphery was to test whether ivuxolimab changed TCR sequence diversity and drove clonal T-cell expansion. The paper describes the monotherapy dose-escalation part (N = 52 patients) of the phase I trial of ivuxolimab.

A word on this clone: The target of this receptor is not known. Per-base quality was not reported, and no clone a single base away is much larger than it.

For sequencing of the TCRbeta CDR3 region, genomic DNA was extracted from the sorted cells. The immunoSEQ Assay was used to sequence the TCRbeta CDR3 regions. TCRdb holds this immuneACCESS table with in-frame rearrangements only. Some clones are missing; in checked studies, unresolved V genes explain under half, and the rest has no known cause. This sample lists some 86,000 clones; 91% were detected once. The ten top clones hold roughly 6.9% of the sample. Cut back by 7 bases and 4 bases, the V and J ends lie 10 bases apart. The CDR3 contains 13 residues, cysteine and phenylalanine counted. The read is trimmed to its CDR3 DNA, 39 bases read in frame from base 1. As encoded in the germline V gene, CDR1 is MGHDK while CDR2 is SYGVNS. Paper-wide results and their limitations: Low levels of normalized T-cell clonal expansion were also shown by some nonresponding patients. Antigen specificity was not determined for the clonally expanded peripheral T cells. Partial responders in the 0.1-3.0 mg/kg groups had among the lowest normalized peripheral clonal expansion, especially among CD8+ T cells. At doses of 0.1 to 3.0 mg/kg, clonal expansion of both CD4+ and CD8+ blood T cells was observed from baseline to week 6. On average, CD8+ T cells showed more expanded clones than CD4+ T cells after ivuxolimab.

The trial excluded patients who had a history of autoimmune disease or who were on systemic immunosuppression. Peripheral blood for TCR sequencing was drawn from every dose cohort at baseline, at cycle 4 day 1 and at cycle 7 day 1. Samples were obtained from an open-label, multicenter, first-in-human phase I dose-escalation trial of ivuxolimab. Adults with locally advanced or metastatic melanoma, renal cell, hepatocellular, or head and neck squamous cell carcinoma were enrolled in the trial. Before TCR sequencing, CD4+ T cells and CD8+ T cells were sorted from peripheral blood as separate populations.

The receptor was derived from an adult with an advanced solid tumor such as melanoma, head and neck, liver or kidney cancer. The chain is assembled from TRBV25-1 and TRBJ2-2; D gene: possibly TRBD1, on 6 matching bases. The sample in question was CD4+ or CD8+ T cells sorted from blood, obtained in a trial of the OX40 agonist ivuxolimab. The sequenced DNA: TGTGCCAGCAACAGGGTAGGCACCGGGGAGCTGTTTTTT. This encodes CASNRVGTGELFF.